This T cell receptor (beta chain) was recorded in a study of blood T cell repertoires in COVID-19. Study summary: Donors in the United States, Italy and Spain gave samples during acute or convalescent COVID-19. Nucleic acid was either cDNA or gDNA, and it came from T cells, B-cell-depleted T cells, or PBMCs.

Original analysis: Estimated nucleated cell counts came from reference gene primer amplification. TCRdb's copy holds only in-frame clones and misses some; the assay was immunoSEQ multiplex PCR. The D gene and trimming were derived from the DNA, and the V and J assignments and clone size from that table. The table lists a few hundred thousand clones, 86% of them singletons. Germline CDR1 and CDR2: SNHLY and FYNNEI. The CDR3 length is 15 residues. V was pared by 3 bases and J by 6 bases, with 5 bases of the junction left unmatched. Sequencing was done on a sample of peripheral blood. This clonotype originated in a woman aged 25-40 years with active or convalescent COVID-19. The rearrangement links TRBV2 to TRBJ2-2; TRBD2 matches 9 bases. This CDR3 reads CASSDRGRVAGELFF. The CDR3, as DNA: TGTGCCAGCAGTGACCGCGGGAGGGTGGCCGGGGAGCTGTTTTTT.